What follows are 30 T cell receptor beta chains derived from one specimen sequenced in a study of blood T cell repertoires in COVID-19. Repertoires were generated with immunoSEQ multiplex PCR, while TCRdb's copy carries only in-frame clones and drops some. Here the sample spans roughly 230,000 clones, 85% being singletons. Sequencing used peripheral blood. These TCRs come from a man aged 40-49 years with acute or convalescent COVID-19.

This clone turned up a few times. This chain links TRBV30 with TRBJ1-2; possible D gene TRBD1, 5 bases. V lost 6 bases and J 8 bases, leaving 19 bases between the germline ends. This CDR3 is built from 13 residues. CDR1 and CDR2 (germline): GTSNPN, SVGIG (reference sequence). In DNA, the CDR3 is TGTGCCTGCCCAACGGGAGGGGTAGGAGGCTACACCTTC. Its protein product is CACPTGGVGGYTF.

This clone was recorded once. The rearrangement joins TRBV19 to TRBJ2-5, with D hard to call. The V gene's germline CDR1 is LNHDA and CDR2 SQIVND (reference sequence). This CDR3 has 13 residues. Trimming left V 1 base short and J 2 bases short, with 5 bases between. The CDR3 DNA follows: TGTGCCAGTAGTATAGGACTTCAAGAGACCCAGTACTTC. As protein: CASSIGLQETQYF.

The chain links TRBV6-1 to TRBJ2-7; D is possibly TRBD2 (5 bases). V lost 4 bases, J lost 1 base, and 17 bases lay in between. Germline loops: CDR1 MNHNS, CDR2 SASEGT. The CDR3 consists of 16 residues. CDR3 loop: CASSAPVKGASYEQYF. The CDR3 nucleotides are TGTGCCAGCAGTGCGCCGGTGAAGGGAGCTTCCTACGAGCAGTACTTC.

The V call is TRBV2, the J call TRBJ2-1; D might be TRBD1 (5 bases). The CDR3 is made up of 12 amino acids. V was shortened by 5 bases and J by 6 bases, with 8 bases between the two germline ends. Germline-derived CDR1 and CDR2 are SNHLY and FYNNEI. The CDR3 sequence is CASSFQGNEQFF. The CDR3 DNA follows: TGTGCCAGCAGTTTTCAGGGCAATGAGCAGTTCTTC.

V gene TRBV18 combines with J gene TRBJ2-7, with 7 bases lining up with TRBD1. V trimming: 1 base; J trimming: 2 bases; junction bases outside the gene matches: 5. Per germline, CDR1 KGHSH and CDR2 LQKENI. This CDR3 spans 15 amino acids. The DNA for the CDR3 is TGTGCCAGCTCACCACAGTCGGGACAGACCTACGAGCAGTACTTC. Translated: CASSPQSGQTYEQYF.

CDR3 nucleotide sequence: TGTGCCAGCAGTTTTCGGCGAATTTCTGACAGTCCGAACACCGGGGAGCTGTTTTTT. Translating gives CASSFRRISDSPNTGELFF. The gene calls are TRBV28 and TRBJ2-2; a weak D match, TRBD1 (5 bases). This CDR3 contains 19 residues. Germline CDR1 and CDR2: MDHEN and SYDVKM. Trimming took 3 bases from V and 0 from J, leaving 20 bases between them.

On this clone: An end of the junction differs from the germline gene, which may be a read error. The rearrangement uses TRBV7-8 and TRBJ2-3, with TRBD2 matching over 8 bases. Germline assignment: CDR1 SGHVS and CDR2 FQNEAQ. This CDR3 contains 13 residues. As DNA, the CDR3 is TGTGCCAGCAGCTCCCTGAGGGGCGGGGGGTGCGATTTT. Translation: CASSSLRGGGCDF.

The chain employs TRBV27 and TRBJ2-7; TRBD2 aligns across 8 bases. CDR3 length: 15 residues. Germline V gives CDR1 MNHEY, CDR2 SMNVEV (reference sequence). With 8 bases clipped from V and 7 bases from J, the junction kept 16 bases outside the gene matches. The CDR3 region has the DNA TGTGCCAGCTATTCGAGGGGGGGACTAGTGTGGGAGCAGTACTTC. Amino acids: CASYSRGGLVWEQYF.

The chain employs TRBV5-1 and TRBJ2-3, with D possibly TRBD2 on 7 matching bases. The length of the CDR3 is 14 residues. Germline CDR1 is SGHRS and CDR2 is YFSETQ. V was pared by 0 bases and J by 4 bases, with 9 bases between. CDR3 region: CASSLAGGADTQYF. In DNA form, the CDR3 reads TGCGCCAGCAGCTTGGCGGGGGGCGCAGATACGCAGTATTTT.

The chain has TRBV9 and TRBJ1-3, with 9 bases fitting TRBD1. Germline V gives CDR1 SGDLS, CDR2 YYNGEE. V was pared by 3 bases and J by 5 bases, with 9 bases of the junction left unmatched. The CDR3 has 16 amino acids. As DNA, the CDR3 is TGTGCCAGCAGCGCCCCGGGACAGGGAATGAGAAACACCATATATTTT. It is translated as CASSAPGQGMRNTIYF.

On this clone itself: Other DNA sequences within the sample encode an identical CDR3. V and J are TRBV6-5 and TRBJ1-5, with D hard to call. From germline, CDR1 is MNHEY and CDR2 SVGAGI. The CDR3 sequence is 13 residues long. V was clipped by 6 bases and J by 2 bases, with 8 bases between them. The CDR3 region is CASSPGGNQPQHF. For the CDR3, the DNA is TGTGCCAGCAGCCCCGGGGGCAATCAGCCCCAGCATTTT.

The V and J genes are TRBV7-2 and TRBJ2-1; 10 nucleotides align to TRBD1. The CDR3 runs to 14 residues. The J segment lost 10 bases and the V segment lost 1 base, leaving 4 bases of the junction unmatched. Looked up from germline, CDR1 is SGHTA and CDR2 is FQGNSA. The CDR3 region is CASSLGGQGGEQFF. In DNA form, the CDR3 reads TGTGCCAGCAGCTTAGGAGGACAGGGGGGCGAGCAGTTCTTC.

The CDR3 DNA reads TGTGCCAGCAGCTTAAAAACAGCTAATTCACCCCTCCACTTT. This codes for CASSLKTANSPLHF. This chain connects TRBV7-2 to TRBJ1-6; D not resolved. Between the trimmed V and J ends, which lost 2 bases and 6 bases, there was a span of 8 bases. The CDR3 consists of 14 residues. CDR1 SGHTA and CDR2 FQGNSA come from the germline V gene.

This clone was recorded only once. The gene calls are TRBV5-4 and TRBJ2-1, with a tentative D call TRBD1 (6 bases). This CDR3 comprises 15 residues. CDR1 and CDR2 (germline): SGHNT, YYREEE (reference sequence). Trimming pared 1 base from V and 0 bases from J, leaving 8 bases between. The DNA of the CDR3 is TGTGCCAGCAGCTTGCAGGGGAGCTCCTACAATGAGCAGTTCTTC. Translation: CASSLQGSSYNEQFF.

In its sample, this clone was seen a few times. Additional DNA sequences in this sample encode the identical CDR3. V is TRBV6-2 or TRBV6-3 and J is TRBJ1-2; D unresolved. Germline loops: CDR1 MNHEY, CDR2 SVGEGT. V lost 2 bases to trimming and J lost 3 bases, with 10 bases between them. This CDR3 has 14 residues. This chain's CDR3 is CASSYGGGDYGYTF. DNA of the CDR3: TGTGCCAGCAGTTACGGCGGAGGTGACTATGGCTACACCTTC.

The V and J genes are TRBV18 and TRBJ1-1, with D tentatively TRBD1 (5 bases). The V end lost 5 bases, the J end lost 4 bases, and 17 bases lay between the germline ends. The germline V gene encodes CDR1 KGHSH and CDR2 LQKENI. The CDR3 runs 15 residues. DNA of the CDR3: TGTGCCAGCTCAACTCGAATCCAGGGCACCACTGAAGCTTTCTTT. As protein: CASSTRIQGTTEAFF.

This clone was observed once. The gene calls are TRBV9 and TRBJ1-3; D is uncertain. Trimming pared 4 bases from V and 4 bases from J, leaving 12 bases between. CDR1 and CDR2 (germline): SGDLS, YYNGEE. This CDR3 is 14 amino acids long. CDR3 protein: CASSLEVSGNTIYF. The CDR3, as DNA: TGTGCCAGCAGCTTGGAGGTGTCCGGAAACACCATATATTTT.

The CDR3 sequence is CASSPGRTVSGNTIYF. Here the CDR3 DNA reads TGTGCCAGCAGCCCTGGACGGACAGTCTCTGGAAACACCATATATTTT. The gene calls are TRBV5-4 and TRBJ1-3; D might be TRBD1 (6 bases). CDR3 length: 16 amino acids. V was shortened by 4 bases and J by 0 bases, with 14 bases between the two germline ends. In germline, CDR1 is SGHNT, CDR2 YYREEE (reference sequence).

This clone was seen only once. The germline gene is not matched at one end of the junction; a read error may be the cause. The chain joins TRBV6-4 to TRBJ1-1; D is possibly TRBD1 (5 bases). The CDR3 totals 10 residues. From germline, CDR1 is MRHNA and CDR2 SNTAGT. The CDR3 is CASSDLGLSF. The DNA of the CDR3 is TGTGCCAGCAGTGACTTGGGGCTCTCTTTT.

J is TRBJ2-3 and V is TRBV11-3, with D maybe TRBD2 (6 bases). V lost 5 bases and J lost 9, with 15 bases in between. This CDR3 region has 13 residues. Germline lookup yields CDR1 SGHNT and CDR2 YENEEA. The CDR3 here is CASSPRDSLTQYF. CDR3 bases: TGTGCCAGCAGCCCTCGGGACTCTCTCACGCAGTATTTT.

The genes are TRBV19 and TRBJ1-1; possibly TRBD1 for D (5 bases). Trimming took 5 bases from V and 0 from J, leaving 13 bases between them. Per germline, CDR1 LNHDA and CDR2 SQIVND (reference sequence). The CDR3 extends over 15 amino acids. The CDR3: CASSGRGEVNTEAFF. The CDR3 DNA reads as TGTGCCAGTAGTGGGAGGGGAGAGGTGAACACTGAAGCTTTCTTT.

The chain recombines TRBV5-4 with TRBJ1-5; D is undetermined. Between the trimmed V and J ends, which lost 2 bases and 5 bases, there was a span of 11 bases. The CDR3 length is 14 residues. Germline loops: CDR1 SGHNT, CDR2 YYREEE (reference sequence). The CDR3 DNA sequence: TGTGCCAGCAGCTTCGACGGACTTGATCAGCCCCAGCATTTT. This encodes CASSFDGLDQPQHF.

This chain connects TRBV27 to TRBJ2-3; D gene unclear. Germline CDR1 MNHEY, CDR2 SMNVEV (reference sequence). The CDR3 is made up of 13 amino acids. V lost 2 bases and J lost 4, with 7 bases in between. This CDR3 reads CASSLLVSDTQYF. CDR3 sequence (DNA): TGTGCCAGCAGTTTACTAGTTTCAGATACGCAGTATTTT.

The J gene is TRBJ1-5, the V gene TRBV12-1. TRBV12-1 is classified as a pseudogene. This CDR3 has 14 residues. The CDR3 spells CASSSTSTAGPQHF. The CDR3 bases are TGTGCCAGCAGCTCAACGTCGACTGCCGGGCCCCAGCATTTT.

This chain joins TRBV4-2 and TRBJ1-2, with unresolved D. Trimming removed 3 bases from V and 1 base from J, with 6 bases in between. Germline V CDR1 and CDR2: LGHNA, YNFKEQ. The CDR3 totals 13 residues. CDR3 loop: CASSQRVNYGYTF. The DNA for the CDR3 is TGTGCCAGCAGCCAGAGAGTTAACTATGGCTACACCTTC.

V and J are TRBV10-3 and TRBJ2-2, with TRBD2 matching over 10 bases. The CDR3 is made up of 16 amino acids. Germline assignment: CDR1 ENHRY and CDR2 SYGVKD. J lost 4 bases, V lost 10 bases, and 12 bases had no gene match. In DNA form, the CDR3 reads TGTGCCACCTCGGTTAGCGGGGGGACCACCACCGGGGAGCTGTTTTTT. It codes for CATSVSGGTTTGELFF.

The chain uses TRBV3-1 (or the pseudogene TRBV3-2) and TRBJ1-1; D gene ambiguous. This CDR3 contains 14 residues. The germline V gene encodes CDR1 LGHDT and CDR2 YNNKEL (reference sequence). V was cut by 3 bases and J by 6 bases, with 14 bases left in between. This CDR3 is CASSHVQANAEAFF. The CDR3 nucleotides are TGTGCCAGCAGCCACGTTCAGGCTAACGCTGAAGCTTTCTTT.

In its sample, this clone was seen once. The chain uses TRBV6-2 or TRBV6-3 and TRBJ2-2; D not resolved. This CDR3 contains 14 residues. CDR1 and CDR2 from the germline V gene are MNHEY and SVGEGT. With 2 bases removed from V and 7 bases from J, the gap between germline ends came to 11 bases. The CDR3 here is CASSYRQAGGELFF. CDR3 coding DNA: TGTGCCAGCAGTTACAGGCAGGCAGGCGGGGAGCTGTTTTTT.

The genes are TRBV21-1 and TRBJ1-6; the table names TRBD1, a call not compared with the DNA. TRBV21-1 has pseudogene status. The CDR3 runs to 20 residues. This CDR3 reads CASSKYREGFMTGGNSPLHF. The CDR3 nucleotides read TGTGCCAGCAGCAAATATAGAGAGGGGTTTATGACAGGGGGTAATTCACCCCTCCACTTT.

The V and J genes are TRBV6-1 and TRBJ1-2; D call uncertain. Trimming pared 3 bases from V and 6 bases from J, leaving 14 bases between. The germline V gene encodes CDR1 MNHNS and CDR2 SASEGT. This CDR3 contains 14 residues. For the CDR3, the DNA is TGTGCCAGCAGTGAGAGGAGTGGTCGAGATGGCTACACCTTC. Its protein product is CASSERSGRDGYTF.